Listed below are T cell receptor beta chains from one sample, sequenced in a study of T cells in localized non-small cell lung cancer. Sequencing was performed with immunoSEQ multiplex PCR; in TCRdb, only in-frame clones are kept and a portion is missing. Of about 20,000 clones listed, roughly 90% are singletons. The source material was peripheral blood, sampled before any cancer treatment. The receptors derive from a male donor aged 60 or older with stage I squamous cell lung carcinoma. Each CDR3 is given with its conserved first and last residue. Each record gives: J gene, clone size, V gene, D gene, CDR3 protein, CDR3 DNA. The D gene is left open where the match is weak. Size tells how often a clone was seen (once, few, many) or the class of an expanded clone, and some rows leave it out.

>TRBJ1-1|NA|TRBV4-2|NA
CASSQGLRRGRPPRGSEAFF
TGTGCCAGCAGCCAAGGCCTTCGGAGGGGCCGTCCCCCCCGAGGGAGTGAAGCTTTCTTT
>TRBJ1-2|NA|TRBV2|NA
CASSVGNGYTF
TGTGCCAGCAGTGTTGGCAATGGCTACACCTTC
>TRBJ2-3|NA|TRBV6-5|TRBD2
CASSYRVAGATDTQYF
TGTGCCAGCAGTTATAGGGTAGCGGGGGCCACAGATACGCAGTATTTT
>TRBJ2-5|once|TRBV10-3|NA
CAISGPQGSGTETQYF
TGTGCCATCAGTGGGCCCCAGGGAAGCGGAACAGAGACCCAGTACTTC
>TRBJ1-3|NA|TRBV18|NA
CASSAQGTIGNTIYF
TGTGCCAGCTCAGCCCAGGGGACTATCGGAAACACCATATATTTT
>TRBJ2-6|NA|TRBV27|NA
CASSIMRRTSGANVLTF
TGTGCCAGCAGCATAATGCGCCGGACGTCTGGGGCCAACGTCCTGACTTTC
>TRBJ1-2|NA|TRBV10-2|TRBD1
CASRGTGVVIYGYTF
TGCGCCAGCAGGGGGACAGGGGTAGTTATCTATGGCTACACCTTC
>TRBJ2-1|NA|TRBV5-1|NA
CASSFGQTYNEQFF
TGCGCCAGCAGCTTTGGGCAGACCTACAATGAGCAGTTCTTC
>TRBJ2-3|NA|TRBV30|TRBD2
CAWRGSGDTQYF
TGTGCCTGGAGGGGAAGCGGGGACACGCAGTATTTT
>TRBJ2-2|NA|TRBV2|NA
CASSEFVGHTGELFF
TGTGCCAGCAGTGAGTTTGTCGGGCACACCGGGGAGCTGTTTTTT
>TRBJ1-1|NA|TRBV6-6|TRBD1
CASSTLQGGEAFF
TGTGCCAGCAGTACGTTACAGGGGGGGGAAGCTTTCTTT
>TRBJ1-1|NA|TRBV6-5|NA
CASSYSGVTATEAFF
TGTGCCAGCAGTTACTCCGGGGTGACGGCCACTGAAGCTTTCTTT
>TRBJ1-4|NA|TRBV5-1|NA
CASSLAPAVGGEKLFF
TGCGCCAGCAGCTTGGCCCCCGCGGTGGGGGGTGAAAAACTGTTTTTT
>TRBJ1-5|NA|TRBV19|NA
CASSISKVEGFQPQHF
TGTGCCAGTAGTATAAGCAAAGTGGAAGGGTTTCAGCCCCAGCATTTT
>TRBJ2-1|NA|TRBV2|TRBD2
CASSVRGGRGNEQFF
TGTGCCAGCAGTGTCCGGGGGGGCCGCGGTAATGAGCAGTTCTTC
>TRBJ1-1|NA|TRBV30|TRBD1
CAWSPDRSEFGAFF
TGTGCCTGGAGCCCGGACAGGTCAGAATTTGGAGCTTTCTTT
>TRBJ1-5|NA|TRBV6-1|TRBD1
CASSVGQGNQPQHF
TGTGCCAGCAGTGTGGGACAGGGTAATCAGCCCCAGCATTTT
>TRBJ1-2|NA|TRBV4-3|TRBD1
CASSQDSQGEYGYTF
TGCGCCAGCAGCCAAGATTCGCAGGGGGAATATGGCTACACCTTC
>TRBJ1-1|NA|TRBV7-8|NA
CASSLGQGMGTEAFF
TGTGCCAGCAGCTTAGGTCAGGGTATGGGCACTGAAGCTTTCTTT
>TRBJ1-6|once|TRBV7-9|NA
CASSQTTSPLHF
TGTGCCAGCAGTCAAACGACCTCACCCCTCCACTTT
>TRBJ1-1|NA|TRBV7-6|TRBD1
CASSLWTGGAFF
TGTGCCAGCAGCTTGTGGACAGGGGGGGCTTTCTTT
>TRBJ1-1|NA|TRBV2|NA
CASSDPGELNTEAFF
TGTGCCAGCTCCGACCCGGGAGAACTGAACACTGAAGCTTTCTTT
>TRBJ2-2|NA|TRBV4-3|NA
CASSQGSAGGGELFF
TGCGCCAGCAGCCAAGGTTCCGCTGGGGGCGGGGAGCTGTTTTTT
>TRBJ1-4|NA|TRBV9|NA
CASSLMGEGKLFF
TGTGCCAGCAGCCTGATGGGGGAGGGAAAACTGTTTTTT
>TRBJ2-5|NA|TRBV5-5|NA
CASSLRGREETQYF
TGTGCCAGCAGCTTGCGGGGGCGGGAAGAGACCCAGTACTTC
>TRBJ1-2|NA|TRBV10-3|TRBD1
CAISESWDRVGGYTF
TGTGCCATCAGTGAGTCTTGGGACAGGGTGGGAGGCTACACCTTC
>TRBJ2-6|NA|TRBV30|NA
CAWSALYVMRALSGANVLTF
TGTGCCTGGAGTGCCCTCTATGTGATGAGGGCCCTCTCTGGGGCCAACGTCCTGACTTTC
>TRBJ1-1|NA|TRBV9|NA
CASSEAFGEVGYTEAFF
TGTGCCAGCAGCGAAGCCTTTGGCGAGGTTGGGTACACTGAAGCTTTCTTT
>TRBJ2-1|once|TRBV5-8|NA
CASSFSLRTEQFF
TGTGCCAGCAGCTTCTCATTGAGGACAGAGCAGTTCTTC
>TRBJ1-4|NA|TRBV19|NA
CASSKSWGNEKLFF
TGTGCCAGTAGTAAAAGCTGGGGTAATGAAAAACTGTTTTTT
>TRBJ1-5|NA|TRBV19|TRBD1
CASSVQQGAGNQPQHF
TGTGCCAGTAGTGTGCAACAGGGGGCTGGCAATCAGCCCCAGCATTTT
>TRBJ2-5|once|TRBV9|TRBD2
CASSVDPPSGVQETQYF
TGTGCCAGCAGCGTAGACCCCCCTAGCGGGGTCCAAGAGACCCAGTACTTC
>TRBJ2-7|once|TRBV4-2|NA
CASSPRRVTSYEQYF
TGTGCCAGCAGCCCCCGGAGGGTAACCTCCTACGAGCAGTACTTC
>TRBJ1-1|NA|TRBV19|NA
CASSIGPRNTEAFF
TGTGCCAGTAGTATTGGACCGCGGAACACTGAAGCTTTCTTT
>TRBJ1-2|NA|TRBV19|NA
CASSILQAYGYTF
TGTGCCAGTAGTATCCTACAGGCCTATGGCTACACCTTC
>TRBJ2-2|NA|TRBV30|NA
CAWSVHPNTGELFF
TGTGCCTGGAGTGTACATCCGAACACCGGGGAGCTGTTTTTT
>TRBJ1-1|NA|TRBV28|NA
CASRNDVGALNTEAFF
TGTGCCAGCAGAAACGACGTAGGGGCGTTGAACACTGAAGCTTTCTTT
>TRBJ2-4|NA|TRBV4-3|TRBD2
CASSQDRSGGLNIQYF
TGCGCCAGCAGCCAAGATAGGAGCGGGGGACTCAACATTCAGTACTTC
>TRBJ1-5|NA|TRBV2|NA
CASSQRAPIEAQHF
TGTGCCAGCAGTCAGCGGGCTCCAATTGAGGCCCAGCATTTT
>TRBJ1-5|NA|TRBV6-5|TRBD1
CASSPLGTGDQPQHF
TGTGCCAGCAGTCCTTTGGGGACAGGGGATCAGCCCCAGCATTTT
>TRBJ1-2|NA|TRBV18|TRBD1
CASSPQKQGAHYGYTF
TGTGCCAGCTCACCCCAGAAACAGGGGGCCCACTATGGCTACACCTTC
>TRBJ1-1|once|TRBV7-3|TRBD1
CASSRQGTETEAFF
TGTGCCAGCAGCCGACAGGGGACGGAAACTGAAGCTTTCTTT
>TRBJ2-1|NA|TRBV6-5|TRBD1
CASSYSGTGIYNEQFF
TGTGCCAGCAGTTACTCGGGGACAGGAATCTACAATGAGCAGTTCTTC
>TRBJ1-2|once|TRBV6-5|NA
CASSYNRVGGYTF
TGTGCCAGCAGTTACAACAGGGTTGGCGGCTACACCTTC
>TRBJ1-1|NA|TRBV7-9|NA
CASSAIGVDTEAFF
TGTGCCAGCAGCGCAATTGGGGTGGACACTGAAGCTTTCTTT
>TRBJ1-1|NA|TRBV2|TRBD1
CASIEGGQSAEAFF
TGTGCCAGCATAGAAGGGGGACAGTCGGCTGAAGCTTTCTTT
>TRBJ1-1|once|TRBV14|NA
CASSQIAGAPTEAFF
TGTGCCAGCAGCCAAATTGCAGGGGCGCCAACTGAAGCTTTCTTT
>TRBJ1-2|NA|TRBV18|NA
CASSPAANYGYTF
TGTGCCAGCTCACCGGCGGCTAACTATGGCTACACCTTC
>TRBJ2-7|NA|TRBV27|NA
CASSLSRGYEQYF
TGTGCCAGCAGTTTATCGAGGGGTTACGAGCAGTACTTC
>TRBJ2-3|NA|TRBV4-2|TRBD2
CASSQDPASGGVDTQYF
TGTGCCAGCAGCCAAGATCCGGCTAGCGGGGGTGTGGATACGCAGTATTTT
>TRBJ2-2|NA|TRBV5-1|TRBD2
CASSLMGLAGTNTGELFF
TGCGCCAGCAGCTTAATGGGACTAGCGGGGACCAACACCGGGGAGCTGTTTTTT
>TRBJ1-5|NA|TRBV7-8|NA
CASSLNSNQPQHF
TGTGCCAGCAGCTTAAACAGCAATCAGCCCCAGCATTTT
>TRBJ1-5|NA|TRBV10-3|TRBD1
CASSGGTGVFHQPQHF
TGTGCCAGCAGTGGGGGGACAGGCGTTTTTCATCAGCCCCAGCATTTT